This paragraph covers one T cell receptor beta chain sequence. The data are from a study of control samples from healthy donors and cancer patients. TCRdb's copy holds only in-frame clones and misses some; the assay was immunoSEQ multiplex PCR. Of tens of thousands of clones in the sample, about 94% were seen once. The CDR3 contains 14 residues. The V gene lost 5 bases and the J gene lost 2 bases, with 10 bases spanning the gap. Germline values: CDR1 SGHRS, CDR2 YFSETQ. The source is a woman aged 45 to 65 in good health. Material: blood. The chain is built from TRBV5-1 and TRBJ2-2; D is perhaps TRBD2 (6 bases). The CDR3 protein is CASRLGGNTGELFF. In nucleotides, the CDR3 is TGCGCCAGCAGACTGGGGGGTAACACCGGGGAGCTGTTTTTT.